The rows below give T cell receptor beta chains drawn from one sample of a study of cytomegalovirus exposure and HLA in healthy donors. Assay: immunoSEQ multiplex PCR; the TCRdb copy retains only in-frame clones and omits some. The sample yields 120,000 to 150,000 clones, over 60% seen once. Material for sequencing was PBMCs. These receptors were taken from a woman aged 25 to 39 in good health and CMV-seropositive. Both conserved end residues are part of each CDR3. A D gene is named only where the DNA matches it firmly. Clone size is given for some rows only: seen once, a few or many times, or a class if the clone is expanded.

clone_size j_call d_call v_call cdr3_nt cdr3_aa
NA TRBJ2-1 NA TRBV19 TGTGCCAGTAGTTCGGGACAGAGGGAGGTGAATGAGCAGTTCTTC CASSSGQREVNEQFF
NA TRBJ2-7 TRBD2 TRBV28 TGTGCCAGCAGTTTGCTAGCGGGGGCCTACGAGCAGTACTTC CASSLLAGAYEQYF
NA TRBJ2-5 NA TRBV30 TGTGCCTGGAGTGGAGCAACCGAACTCCAAGAGACCCAGTACTTC CAWSGATELQETQYF
NA TRBJ2-2 TRBD2 TRBV2 TGTGCCAGCTGGACAGGAGCGGGAGGTTACACCGGGGAGCTGTTTTTT CASWTGAGGYTGELFF
NA TRBJ1-5 NA TRBV6-1 TGTGCCAGCTTACGGGGGGGTTCGGGGCAGCCCCAGCATTTT CASLRGGSGQPQHF
NA TRBJ1-4 NA TRBV4-1 NA CASSQDWGQGILFF
NA TRBJ1-5 NA TRBV19 TGTGCCAGTATAGGGGGACGGTACAATCAGCCCCAGCATTTT CASIGGRYNQPQHF
NA TRBJ2-7 NA TRBV6-1 TGTGCCAGCAGTGAAGTGGAGAGCTCCTACGAGCAGTACTTC CASSEVESSYEQYF
once TRBJ2-1 TRBD1 TRBV7-9 TGTGCCAGCAGCTCATGGGGACGGGACAGACATGACTCCTACAATGAGCAGTTCTTC CASSSWGRDRHDSYNEQFF
few TRBJ2-5 TRBD2 TRBV9 TGTGCCAGCAGCTACGGACTAGCGGGGGGACGAGAGACCCAGTACTTC CASSYGLAGGRETQYF
few TRBJ2-3 NA TRBV4-2 TGTGCCAGCAGCCAAGCCGGCGGTTTAGCAGATACGCAGTATTTT CASSQAGGLADTQYF
NA TRBJ2-1 TRBD1 TRBV7-6 TGTGCCAGCAGCTTAACTCCCCTGGGACAGGGGGAGCAGTTCTTC CASSLTPLGQGEQFF
few TRBJ1-4 NA TRBV6-5 TGTGCCAGCAGTTACGGGGGAGGGAGTGAAAAACTGTTTTTT CASSYGGGSEKLFF
NA TRBJ2-1 TRBD2 TRBV5-1 TGCGCCAGCAGCCCCGAGGGGAGGGCCAATGAGCAGTTCTTC CASSPEGRANEQFF
NA TRBJ1-1 NA TRBV2 TGTGCCAGCAGTGAAAGCGGGACTGAAGCTTTCTTT CASSESGTEAFF
NA TRBJ1-2 NA TRBV5-6 TGTGCCAGCAGCTTGGGGAGCCGCTATGGCTACACCTTC CASSLGSRYGYTF
NA TRBJ1-2 NA TRBV30 TGTGCCTGGAGTTGGAGGGACGGCTCTGGCGCACGTCGTGGCTACACCTTC CAWSWRDGSGARRGYTF
few TRBJ1-4 NA TRBV30 TGTGCCTGGATCAACCACTCGGGAGGGGGTGAAAAACTGTTTTTT CAWINHSGGGEKLFF
NA TRBJ2-7 TRBD1 TRBV7-2 TGTGCCAGCAGCTTAGGGGGGACAGTTTCCTACGAGCAGTACTTC CASSLGGTVSYEQYF
NA TRBJ2-2 TRBD2 TRBV28 TGTGCCAGCGCTGGGACTAGCGGGGGCACCGGGGAGCTGTTTTTT CASAGTSGGTGELFF
NA TRBJ2-5 TRBD1 TRBV15 TGTGCCACCAGCAACACTTTTTTGGACAGGGGGGACTTC CATSNTFLDRGDF
NA TRBJ1-3 NA TRBV4-2 TGTGCCAGCAGCCAGGGTCTGGGGAGTAGAAGCTCTGGAAACACCATATATTTT CASSQGLGSRSSGNTIYF
NA TRBJ2-1 NA TRBV7-9 TGTGCCAGCGGGGAGAGGGGGTCCTACAATGAGCAGTTCTTC CASGERGSYNEQFF